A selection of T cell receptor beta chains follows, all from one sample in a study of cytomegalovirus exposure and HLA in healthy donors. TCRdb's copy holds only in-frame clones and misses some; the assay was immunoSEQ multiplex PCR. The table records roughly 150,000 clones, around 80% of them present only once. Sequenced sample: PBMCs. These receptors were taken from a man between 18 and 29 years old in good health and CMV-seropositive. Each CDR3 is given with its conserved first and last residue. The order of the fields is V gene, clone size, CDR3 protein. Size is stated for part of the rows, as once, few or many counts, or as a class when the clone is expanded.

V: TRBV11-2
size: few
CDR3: CASSADRAETQYF

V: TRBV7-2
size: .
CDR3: CASSPLLHNEQFF

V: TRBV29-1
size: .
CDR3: CSVEGSHGTQYF

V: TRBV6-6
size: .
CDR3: CASSPGQGLDEQYF

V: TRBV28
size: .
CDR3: CASGRGGWAEAFF

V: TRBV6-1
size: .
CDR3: CASNGLAIGSEQFF

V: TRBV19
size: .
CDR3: CASSSLGQGNTEAFF

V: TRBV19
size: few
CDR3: CASNAGYRGLREAFF

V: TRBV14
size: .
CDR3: CPSSRTLAYSYEQYF

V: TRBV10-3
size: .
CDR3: CAIQDVNTEAFF

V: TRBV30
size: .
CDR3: CAWSVWGGTGKFF

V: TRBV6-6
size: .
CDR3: CASSYDRAPVDEQFF